The text below deals with one TCR beta chain. Antigen specificity is unknown. The source of the sample is a study of T cell responses to AZD1222 COVID-19 vaccine. Study findings and constraints: Reports indicate that nearly half of spike-specific TCRs are directed at unmutated variant regions.

Profiled with immunoSEQ multiplex PCR; TCRdb holds only in-frame clones, not every one. The sample lists 70,000 to 90,000 clones; about 72% were seen once. Trimming stripped 3 bases from V and 6 bases from J, with 11 bases between. Germline V gene sequence: CDR1 LGHDT, CDR2 YNNKEL (reference sequence). This CDR3 has 14 residues. Here the sequenced sample was peripheral blood, taken on day 0 of AZD1222 vaccination. This clonotype originated in an adult in good health. This chain connects TRBV3-1 (or the pseudogene TRBV3-2) to TRBJ1-4; D unresolved. The CDR3 protein is CASSQHTRDEKLFF. DNA for the CDR3: TGTGCCAGCAGCCAGCATACACGGGATGAAAAACTGTTTTTT.